Presented here are 19 T cell receptor beta chains from one specimen sequenced in a study of T cells in Graves' hyperthyroidism and ophthalmopathy. RNA transcripts yielded amplified TCR beta CDR3 regions. HTBI primers were employed in a first-round RT-PCR of the TCR CDR3. In TCRdb, the multiplex PCR reads were re-called with MiXCR into one record per CDR3 protein. The sample shows approximately 710,000 distinct CDR3 sequences, roughly 17% of them seen only once. The sample taken for sequencing was blood. These receptors were collected from a man aged 50-60 years with Graves' hyperthyroidism.

In its sample, this clonotype was seen a few times. The chain employs TRBV18 and TRBJ1-1; no clear D gene. This CDR3 has 14 residues. CDR1 and CDR2 (germline): KGHSH, LQKENI. Trimming left V 5 bases short and J 1 base short, with 11 bases between. Here the CDR3 reads CASSESTTNTEAFF. DNA of the CDR3: TGTGCCAGCTCAGAGTCGACGACGAACACTGAAGCTTTCTTT.

This clonotype was detected many times. The V and J genes are TRBV28 and TRBJ2-5; D not resolved. Trimming removed 5 bases at V and 5 bases at J, with 15 bases between. Germline V gives CDR1 MDHEN, CDR2 SYDVKM. The CDR3 contains 14 residues. CDR3: CASSPQLIWETQYF. The CDR3 nucleotides read TGTGCCAGCAGTCCCCAGCTCATCTGGGAGACCCAGTACTTC.

This clonotype was counted ten times or more. The V call is TRBV27, the J call TRBJ2-7; 8 nucleotides align to TRBD2. The ends lost 6 bases at V and 1 base at J; junction bases unmatched: 5. Germline loops: CDR1 MNHEY, CDR2 SMNVEV (reference sequence). There are 14 residues in the CDR3. CDR3 sequence (DNA): TGTGCCAGCAGGACTATAGCGGGATCCTACGAGCAGTACTTC. Amino acid sequence: CASRTIAGSYEQYF.

This clonotype was observed a single time. Because the CDR3 is missing its conserved closing phenylalanine or tryptophan, this is likely a read error. The chain employs TRBV9 and TRBJ2-1; TRBD1 matches 7 bases. Germline CDR1 and CDR2: SGDLS and YYNGEE. Trimming took 1 base from V and 3 from J; bases not matched to a gene: 4. The CDR3 runs to 15 residues. The CDR3 reads CASSVTGQSYNEQFL. The CDR3 nucleotides are TGTGCCAGCAGCGTAACGGGACAGAGCTACAATGAGCAGTTCCTC.

This clonotype was seen more than once but under ten times. J is TRBJ2-3 and V is TRBV6-1, with TRBD1 as a possible D gene (5 bases). This CDR3 is built from 14 residues. Germline CDR1 MNHNS, CDR2 SASEGT. Trimming removed 2 bases at V and 4 bases at J, with 10 bases between. CDR3 in amino acids: CASSERRVADTQYF. The CDR3, as DNA: TGTGCCAGCAGTGAACGCAGGGTGGCAGATACGCAGTATTTT.

This clonotype was detected ten times or more. The V gene is TRBV6-1, the J gene TRBJ2-3; TRBD2 aligns across 14 bases. CDR1 and CDR2 (germline): MNHNS, SASEGT. The CDR3 sequence is 18 residues long. After removal of 5 bases from V and 4 bases from J, the junction contained 11 bases not matched to a gene. The CDR3: CASSRSGTSGSGADTQYF. Here the CDR3 DNA reads TGTGCCAGCAGTCGGAGCGGGACTAGCGGGAGTGGTGCAGATACGCAGTATTTT.

There are a few counts of this clonotype. V usage is TRBV5-4 and J usage is TRBJ1-1; 9 nucleotides align to TRBD1. Germline V CDR1 and CDR2: SGHNT, YYREEE (reference sequence). CDR3 length: 14 amino acids. V trimming: 4 bases; J trimming: 4 bases; junction bases outside the gene matches: 5. CDR3 nucleotide sequence: TGTGCCAGCAGCCCGGGACAGGGCAGCACTGAAGCTTTCTTT. Translating it yields CASSPGQGSTEAFF.

This clonotype was seen at least ten times. This chain uses TRBV27 with TRBJ1-1, with TRBD1 identical over 9 bases. The CDR3 has 14 residues. J lost 4 bases, V lost 5 bases, and 5 bases had no gene match. Germline V gives CDR1 MNHEY, CDR2 SMNVEV (reference sequence). Here the CDR3 DNA reads TGTGCCAGCAGTCGACAGGGGGAGTTCACTGAAGCTTTCTTT. It translates to CASSRQGEFTEAFF.

V gene TRBV28 combines with J gene TRBJ2-7; possibly TRBD2 for D (5 bases). Germline CDR1 and CDR2: MDHEN and SYDVKM. The CDR3 loop spans 18 amino acids. V lost 3 bases, J lost 2 bases, and 23 bases lay in between. The CDR3 here is CASSFSPLSWEHTYEQYF. Here the CDR3 DNA reads TGTGCCAGCAGTTTCTCCCCACTATCGTGGGAGCACACCTACGAGCAGTACTTC.

The V call is TRBV9, the J call TRBJ2-7; TRBD2 might be the D (6 bases). Germline CDR1 and CDR2: SGDLS and YYNGEE. The V and J ends lost 0 bases and 1 base respectively, with 8 bases between them. The CDR3 covers 14 residues. CDR3 sequence reads: CASSVAAGSYEQYF. In DNA, the CDR3 is TGTGCCAGCAGCGTAGCAGCGGGTTCCTACGAGCAGTACTTC.

The gene calls are TRBV20-1 and TRBJ2-2, with D possibly TRBD1 on 5 matching bases. V was clipped by 0 bases and J by 3 bases, with 11 bases between them. CDR1 and CDR2 (germline): DFQATT, SNEGSKA (reference sequence). This CDR3 spans 15 amino acids. The CDR3 bases are TGCAGTGCTAGAGATCTCCGACAGCACACCGGGGAGCTGTTTTTT. Encoded protein: CSARDLRQHTGELFF.

The chain uses TRBV27 and TRBJ1-1, with D perhaps TRBD1 (5 bases). The V end was cut by 2 bases, the J end by 8 bases, with 15 bases between. The CDR3 runs 14 residues. In germline, CDR1 is MNHEY, CDR2 SMNVEV (reference sequence). The CDR3 DNA reads as TGTGCCAGCAGTTTAAGGGGTGGGGTTTCCGAAGCTTTCTTT. It yields the protein CASSLRGGVSEAFF.

A few counts support this clonotype. The chain uses TRBV3-1 and TRBJ2-7, with D tentatively TRBD1 or TRBD2 (6 bases each). V was shortened by 4 bases and J by 4 bases, with 17 bases between the two germline ends. The CDR3 is 15 amino acids. CDR1 and CDR2 (germline): LGHDT, YNNKEL (reference sequence). CDR3 bases: TGTGCCAGCAGCCGCTCGGGGGCGAATGGGTACGAGCAGTACTTC. Residues: CASSRSGANGYEQYF.

There are many counts of this clonotype. The chain links TRBV27 to TRBJ2-1, with 11 positions matching TRBD2. Germline V gene lookup returns CDR1 MNHEY and CDR2 SMNVEV (reference sequence). The CDR3 has 16 amino acids. The trim removed 6 bases at V and 5 bases at J, leaving 9 bases unmatched. CDR3 amino acids: CASRLAGAGLHNEQFF. CDR3 nucleotide sequence: TGTGCCAGCAGACTAGCGGGAGCGGGACTACACAATGAGCAGTTCTTC.

The chain uses TRBV2 and TRBJ2-7; D is possibly TRBD2 (5 bases). CDR1 and CDR2 (germline): SNHLY, FYNNEI. The CDR3 totals 17 residues. The CDR3 sequence: CGSSKYIAGRSFYEQYV. The CDR3 DNA reads TGTGGCAGCAGTAAGTATATTGCGGGCAGGAGCTTCTACGAGCAGTACGTC.

This clonotype was recorded at least ten times. The chain combines TRBV27 with TRBJ2-7; 7 bases are shared with TRBD1. Looked up from germline, CDR1 is MNHEY and CDR2 is SMNVEV (reference sequence). The CDR3 sequence is 15 residues long. The V and J ends lost 5 bases and 4 bases, in that order; junction bases with no gene match: 11. The CDR3 DNA sequence: TGTGCCAGCAGTCTTTCGACAGGGTTTAAGTACGAGCAGTACTTC. As protein: CASSLSTGFKYEQYF.

This clonotype was recorded many times. The genes are TRBV20-1 and TRBJ1-1, with D unresolved. The V gene's germline CDR1 is DFQATT and CDR2 SNEGSKA (reference sequence). CDR3 length: 12 residues. V gave up 5 bases and J gave up 1 base, with 8 bases separating them. Here the CDR3 reads CSARLRNTEAFF. The CDR3 DNA reads TGCAGTGCTCGGCTGAGGAACACTGAAGCTTTCTTT.

This chain uses TRBV6-2 or TRBV6-3 with TRBJ1-2; D perhaps matches TRBD1 (5 bases). CDR3 length equals 14 residues. The ends were cut back, 7 bases at V and 1 base at J, with 13 bases in the middle. Germline CDR1 MNHEY, CDR2 SVGEGT. CDR3 sequence reads: CASTLGTFNYGYTF. The CDR3 DNA reads TGTGCCAGCACTCTCGGGACCTTTAACTATGGCTACACCTTC.

This chain connects TRBV30 to TRBJ1-3; D call uncertain. Germline V gene data show CDR1 as GTSNPN and CDR2 as SVGIG (reference sequence). The CDR3 length is 16 residues. As DNA, the CDR3 is TGTGCGGGAGACGACAAGAAGGGCGCGTCTGGAAACACCATATATTTT. Amino acid sequence: CAGDDKKGASGNTIYF.